This record looks at one T cell receptor (beta chain) sequence and its context. Antigen unknown. The data stem from a study of CD8 T cells in ankylosing spondylitis. TCRdb processed the 5' RACE reads anew with MiXCR; each CDR3 protein has one entry. The sample contains roughly 400,000 distinct CDR3 sequences, around 22% of which appear only once. Findings and limits, study-wide: Under 10 highly homologous variants formed a TCR beta motif that appeared characteristic of ankylosing spondylitis blood. As reported, disease-linked clones showed significant enrichment in matched ankylosing spondylitis synovial fluid.

The specimen sequenced was blood, either unsorted or a sorted T cell fraction (not recorded which). This clonotype originated in a male donor with ankylosing spondylitis.

CDR3 sequence (DNA): TGTGCCAGCAGCCCCGGGACTGGGTTCTACGAGCAGTACTTC. It translates to CASSPGTGFYEQYF. This chain connects TRBV7-2 to TRBJ2-7; TRBD2 is a possible D gene (6 bases). From germline, CDR1 is SGHTA and CDR2 FQGNSA. The CDR3 has 14 amino acids. The V gene lost 5 bases and the J gene lost 3 bases, with 14 bases spanning the gap. The full variable domain, its missing parts supplied by reference TRBV7-2 and TRBJ2-7, is GAGVSQSPSNKVTEKGKDVELRCDPISGHTALYWYRQSLGQGLEFLIYFQGNSAPDKSGLPSDRFSAERTGGSVSTLTIQRTQQEDSAVYLCASSPGTGFYEQYFGPGTRLTVT.